Following are 27 T cell receptor beta chains from one sample sequenced in a study of blood T cell repertoires in COVID-19. Sequenced by immunoSEQ multiplex PCR; TCRdb stores in-frame clones only, minus some. The data show some 69,000 clones, 90% seen once. The sequenced material came from peripheral blood. The source of these receptors is a man in his 60s with acute or convalescent COVID-19.

The chain combines TRBV9 with TRBJ1-3; D ambiguous. With 0 bases removed from V and 4 bases from J, the gap between germline ends came to 2 bases. Germline CDR1 is SGDLS and CDR2 is YYNGEE. This CDR3 spans 12 amino acids. The CDR3 reads CASSVVGNTIYF. In DNA, the CDR3 is TGTGCCAGCAGCGTAGTAGGAAACACCATATATTTT. The full variable domain, completed using reference TRBV9 and TRBJ1-3, is DSGVTQTPKHLITATGQRVTLRCSPRSGDLSVYWYQQSLDQGLQFLIQYYNGEERAKGNILERFSAQQFPDLHSELNLSSLELGDSALYFCASSVVGNTIYFGEGSWLTVV.

The chain recombines TRBV5-1 with TRBJ1-1; D call uncertain. The germline V and J ends were trimmed by 4 bases and 0 bases, with 13 bases remaining between them. This CDR3 is built from 15 residues. Germline V gene lookup returns CDR1 SGHRS and CDR2 YFSETQ. The CDR3 nucleotides are TGCGCCAGCAGCGCGGGATTAGGGCTGAACACTGAAGCTTTCTTT. Amino acids: CASSAGLGLNTEAFF.

V gene TRBV19 combines with J gene TRBJ2-1; possible D gene TRBD2, 6 bases. Germline V gene lookup returns CDR1 LNHDA and CDR2 SQIVND (reference sequence). Trimming took off 3 bases at V and 0 bases at J, with 9 bases between the two ends. The CDR3 is 15 amino acids. CDR3 region: CASSIAGSSYNEQFF. CDR3 DNA sequence: TGTGCCAGTAGTATCGCCGGGAGCTCCTACAATGAGCAGTTCTTC.

V usage is TRBV3-1 (or the pseudogene TRBV3-2) and J usage is TRBJ2-3; the match to TRBD2 covers 7 bases. V was pared by 4 bases and J by 2 bases, with 6 bases of the junction left unmatched. Germline V gene lookup returns CDR1 LGHDT and CDR2 YNNKEL (reference sequence). There are 15 residues in the CDR3. For the CDR3, the DNA is TGTGCCAGCAGCCTCCCTAGCGGACCCACAGATACGCAGTATTTT. It translates to CASSLPSGPTDTQYF.

This clone was detected only a few times. The V and J genes are TRBV19 and TRBJ1-2; 10 positions match TRBD1. This CDR3 is 15 amino acids long. V shed 6 bases and J 2 bases; nucleotides not matched to a gene: 6. CDR1 is LNHDA, CDR2 SQIVND, per germline (reference sequence). CDR3: CASRETGGINYGYTF. The CDR3 DNA sequence: TGTGCCAGTAGGGAGACAGGGGGCATAAACTATGGCTACACCTTC.

The chain couples TRBV28 to TRBJ2-1; TRBD1 agrees at 10 bases. V was pared by 4 bases and J by 8 bases, with 11 bases of the junction left unmatched. This CDR3 has 16 amino acids. The V gene's germline CDR1 is MDHEN and CDR2 SYDVKM. CDR3 sequence (DNA): TGTGCCAGCAGTTCCTTCCGACAGGGGGCCCGGGATGAGCAGTTCTTC. It encodes CASSSFRQGARDEQFF.

This clone was seen a handful of times. The V call is TRBV6-1, the J call TRBJ1-1; D is possibly TRBD1 (6 bases). Germline-derived CDR1 and CDR2 are MNHNS and SASEGT. The CDR3 consists of 16 residues. The V end lost 1 base, the J end lost 5 bases, and 17 bases lay between the germline ends. CDR3 protein: CASSEVAPQGWTEAFF. DNA for the CDR3: TGTGCCAGCAGTGAAGTAGCGCCACAGGGATGGACTGAAGCTTTCTTT.

In regard to this clone: One end of the junction varies from germline; a read error may be responsible. The gene calls are TRBV5-1 and TRBJ1-6; 11 bases map to TRBD1. This CDR3 is 16 amino acids long. The germline gives CDR1 SGHRS, CDR2 YFSETQ. The CDR3: CASSPGQGGINTPLHF. Here the CDR3 DNA reads TGCGCCAGCAGCCCGGGACAGGGGGGTATTAATACACCCCTCCACTTT.

The J gene is TRBJ2-5, the V gene TRBV9; weak D call: TRBD2 (6 bases). Between the trimmed V and J ends, which lost 2 bases and 5 bases, there was a span of 13 bases. CDR3 length equals 14 residues. From germline, CDR1 is SGDLS and CDR2 YYNGEE. CDR3 region: CASSVQGGLETQYF. The CDR3 DNA reads as TGTGCCAGCAGCGTCCAGGGAGGATTGGAGACCCAGTACTTC.

The count of this clone is one. This rearrangement joins TRBV3-1 (or the pseudogene TRBV3-2) to TRBJ1-3; D unclear. Germline V gene data show CDR1 as LGHDT and CDR2 as YNNKEL (reference sequence). The CDR3 has 14 amino acids. Between the trimmed V and J ends, which lost 9 bases and 0 bases, there was a span of 12 bases. CDR3 sequence reads: CASRGGNSGNTIYF. The CDR3 DNA reads TGTGCCAGTCGTGGCGGAAACTCTGGAAACACCATATATTTT.

This CDR3 is CASTWGPNQPQHF. DNA for the CDR3: TGTGCCAGTACGTGGGGGCCTAATCAGCCCCAGCATTTT. This chain uses TRBV19 with TRBJ1-5; tentative D call: TRBD1 (6 bases). V lost 7 bases and J 4 bases, leaving 11 bases between the germline ends. The CDR3 extends over 13 amino acids. Germline assignment: CDR1 LNHDA and CDR2 SQIVND (reference sequence).

The chain is built from TRBV10-3 and TRBJ1-2, with D maybe TRBD1 (5 bases). Germline lookup yields CDR1 ENHRY and CDR2 SYGVKD. V was shortened by 0 bases and J by 1 base, with 15 bases between the two germline ends. This CDR3 contains 17 residues. In DNA, the CDR3 is TGTGCCATCAGTGAGTCGGGGATCGGCAGGGTTAACTATGGCTACACCTTC. This sequence encodes CAISESGIGRVNYGYTF.

The genes are TRBV4-1 and TRBJ2-2, with 7 nucleotides matching TRBD2. CDR1 and CDR2 (germline): MGHRA, YSYEKL. CDR3 size: 17 residues. V lost 0 bases to trimming and J lost 0 bases; unmatched junction nucleotides: 4. The CDR3 DNA reads TGCGCCAGCAGCCAAGATAGGAGCGGGGCGAACACCGGGGAGCTGTTTTTT. Its translation: CASSQDRSGANTGELFF.

The chain links TRBV19 to TRBJ1-2; possibly TRBD1 for D (5 bases). Deletions cut 7 bases from V and 2 bases from J, with 11 bases between. CDR1 LNHDA and CDR2 SQIVND come from the germline V gene (reference sequence). The CDR3 extends over 13 amino acids. The CDR3 coding sequence is TGTGCCAGTACACGGGGGTGGAACTATGGCTACACCTTC. This codes for CASTRGWNYGYTF.

This clone was counted only a few times. V is TRBV6-5 and J is TRBJ1-1, with 9 bases lining up with TRBD1. The CDR3 length is 13 residues. The junction had 4 bases not matched to a gene; V was cut back by 4 bases and J by 7 bases. Germline V lookup: CDR1 MNHEY, CDR2 SVGAGI. CDR3 in amino acids: CASSFRDRDEAFF. The CDR3 DNA follows: TGTGCCAGCAGTTTCCGGGACAGGGATGAAGCTTTCTTT.

The DNA for the CDR3 is TGCGCCAGCAGACTAACCCTGACGGGGGGCTACGAGCAGTACTTC. Translated, it gives CASRLTLTGGYEQYF. The chain is built from TRBV5-1 and TRBJ2-7; 7 nucleotides line up with TRBD2. This CDR3 is built from 15 residues. CDR1 and CDR2 from the germline V gene are SGHRS and YFSETQ. With V trimmed by 5 bases and J by 3 bases, 11 bases remained unmatched.

The chain couples TRBV7-2 to TRBJ1-3; 8 bases align to TRBD1. CDR1 and CDR2 from the germline V gene are SGHTA and FQGNSA. The trim removed 5 bases at V and 3 bases at J, leaving 6 bases unmatched. The CDR3 sequence is 15 residues long. CDR3 residues: CASSADRVLGNTIYF. CDR3 bases: TGTGCCAGCAGCGCGGACAGGGTACTTGGAAACACCATATATTTT.

The chain carries TRBV5-6 and TRBJ1-5; 10 bases line up with TRBD1. V lost 4 bases, J lost 6 bases, and 7 bases stayed unmatched. There are 15 residues in the CDR3. Germline V lookup: CDR1 SGHDT, CDR2 YYEEEE. The CDR3 bases are TGTGCCAGCAGCATACTGGGACAGGGGCCTCAGCCCCAGCATTTT. Its translation: CASSILGQGPQPQHF.

The genes are TRBV10-1 and TRBJ2-7; D is possibly TRBD2 (5 bases). The CDR3 totals 11 residues. Between the trimmed V and J ends, which lost 5 bases and 4 bases, there was a span of 6 bases. Germline loops: CDR1 WNHNN, CDR2 SYGVQD (reference sequence). The DNA of the CDR3 is TGCGCCAGCAGTCCGGGGTACGAGCAGTACTTC. Protein sequence: CASSPGYEQYF.

The V call is TRBV5-1, the J call TRBJ1-1; D may be TRBD1 (5 bases). The germline V and J ends were trimmed by 4 bases and 6 bases, with 13 bases remaining between them. The CDR3 has 13 residues. Germline V lookup: CDR1 SGHRS, CDR2 YFSETQ. DNA for the CDR3: TGCGCCAGCAGCGCCTCAGGGAGGGCTGAAGCTTTCTTT. It codes for CASSASGRAEAFF.

V gene TRBV29-1 combines with J gene TRBJ1-1, with TRBD1 identical over 9 bases. V trimming: 7 bases; J trimming: 4 bases; junction bases outside the gene matches: 7. Germline CDR1 reads SQVTM; CDR2 reads ANQGSEA. The CDR3 is 13 amino acids. CDR3 protein: CSARTGEATEAFF. CDR3 nucleotides: TGCAGCGCGCGGACAGGGGAAGCCACTGAAGCTTTCTTT.

V is TRBV6-5 and J is TRBJ2-2, with a tentative D call TRBD1 (6 bases). The CDR3 totals 14 residues. V lost 6 bases and J lost 2, with 10 bases in between. Germline V gene data show CDR1 as MNHEY and CDR2 as SVGAGI. CDR3 DNA: TGTGCCAGCAGAAGACAGGTTAACACCGGGGAGCTGTTTTTT. Its translation is CASRRQVNTGELFF.

This sequence joins TRBV18 and TRBJ1-6; D is possibly TRBD1 (6 bases). The CDR3 spans 15 residues. V shed 4 bases and J shed 5 bases, with 12 bases lying between them. Looked up from germline, CDR1 is KGHSH and CDR2 is LQKENI. This chain's CDR3 is CASSLGGADNSPLHF. The CDR3 DNA reads TGTGCCAGCTCACTCGGGGGGGCAGATAATTCACCCCTCCACTTT.

The chain carries TRBV7-9 and TRBJ2-1; 8 bases align to TRBD2. Germline-derived CDR1 and CDR2 are SEHNR and FQNEAQ (reference sequence). Unmatched junction bases numbered 4, after V lost 0 bases and J lost 6 bases. The CDR3 contains 15 residues. The chain's CDR3 is CASSLAGTRGNEQFF. The CDR3 nucleotides are TGTGCCAGCAGCTTAGCGGGGACTAGAGGCAATGAGCAGTTCTTC.

The chain employs TRBV24-1 and TRBJ2-3; 7 bases are shared with TRBD1. CDR1 is KGHDR and CDR2 is SFDVKD in the germline V gene. After removal of 6 bases from V and 5 bases from J, the junction contained 4 bases not matched to a gene. This CDR3 spans 13 amino acids. CDR3 region: CATSTTGLDTQYF. The CDR3 DNA sequence: TGTGCCACCAGTACGACAGGGTTAGATACGCAGTATTTT.

This chain connects TRBV12-5 to TRBJ1-1; D gene ambiguous. The CDR3 length is 14 residues. Germline CDR1 LGHNT, CDR2 FRNRAP. V was clipped by 4 bases and J by 6 bases, with 15 bases between them. As DNA, the CDR3 is TGTGCTAGTGGTTCCACACCTAGACCGCCTGAAGCTTTCTTT. It yields the protein CASGSTPRPPEAFF.

This sequence joins TRBV5-8 and TRBJ1-3; no clear D. Germline V gene data show CDR1 as SGHTS and CDR2 as YDEGEE. V was cut by 5 bases and J by 2 bases, with 17 bases left in between. This CDR3 has 16 amino acids. This chain's CDR3 is CASSFRTGETGNTIYF. For the CDR3, the DNA is TGTGCCAGCAGTTTCCGAACCGGGGAAACTGGAAACACCATATATTTT.